The 17 T cell receptor beta chains listed next were all sequenced from one sample in a study of CD8+CD57+ T cells in acquired aplastic anemia (dated by TCRdb to 2016 to 2019). Flow cytometry had shown CD8+CD57+ cell expansion in the patients selected for sequencing. Reads for this sample came from an Illumina HiSeq 2000. Profiling of TCR beta VDJ combinations and CDR3 sequences used genomic DNA as the template. TCRdb reworked the public reads: Q25 trimming with fastp, MiXCR clone assembly, productive beta chains retained. Each entry is one CDR3 protein sequence, shown with its most common DNA and genes. The sample includes a few hundred thousand distinct CDR3 sequences, with approximately 32% observed a single time. Of the sample, around 0.82% is held by the ten largest clones. The sequenced sample was sorted CD4+, CD8+, or CD8+CD57+ T cells (not recorded which) from PBMCs. These receptors were taken from a human donor with aplastic anemia.

This clonotype occurred many times. The gene calls are TRBV19 and TRBJ2-1, with a possible D match to TRBD2 (6 bases). The CDR3 sequence is 14 residues long. The V gene's germline CDR1 is LNHDA and CDR2 SQIVND (reference sequence). Trimming removed 6 bases from V and 9 bases from J, with 18 bases in between. This chain's CDR3 is CASSNGGAGGEQFF. The CDR3 coding sequence is TGTGCCAGTAGCAACGGGGGAGCTGGCGGTGAGCAGTTCTTC.

The chain is built from TRBV5-5 and TRBJ2-4; possible D gene TRBD1, 6 bases. Deletions cut 4 bases from V and 4 bases from J, with 9 bases between. The CDR3 contains 13 residues. The germline gives CDR1 SGHKS, CDR2 YYEKEE (reference sequence). DNA for the CDR3: TGTGCCAGCAGCGTCGGACAGAAAAACATTCAGTACTTC. Translated: CASSVGQKNIQYF.

This clonotype was detected only a few times. This rearrangement joins TRBV3-1 to TRBJ2-5, with TRBD2 identical over 7 bases. The CDR3 is 15 residues long. CDR1 is LGHDT, CDR2 YNNKEL, per germline (reference sequence). The trim removed 0 bases at V and 5 bases at J, leaving 6 bases unmatched. This CDR3 reads CASSQDSSGWETQYF. CDR3 DNA sequence: TGTGCCAGCAGCCAAGACAGTAGCGGGTGGGAGACCCAGTACTTC.

V usage is TRBV29-1 and J usage is TRBJ2-7, with 7 bases matching TRBD1. The CDR3 is made up of 13 amino acids. J lost 2 bases, V lost 0 bases, and 1 base had no gene match. Looked up from germline, CDR1 is SQVTM and CDR2 is ANQGSEA. The CDR3 loop is CSVEEGTAYEQYF. CDR3 nucleotides: TGCAGCGTTGAAGAGGGGACAGCCTACGAGCAGTACTTC.

This clonotype came up a few times. A clone one base away is much larger, so this may be a read error. The V call is TRBV10-3, the J call TRBJ2-7; 8 bases fit TRBD1. This CDR3 has 13 residues. Per the germline V gene, CDR1 is ENHRY and CDR2 is SYGVKD. CDR3 DNA: TGTGCCATTTCGGACAGGGATTCCGGCGAGCCGTACTTC. As protein: CAISDRDSGEPYF.

Details on this clonotype: The junction departs from the called germline gene at one end, perhaps through a read error. The genes are TRBV4-2 and TRBJ2-5, with TRBD2 matching 7 bases. Germline V lookup: CDR1 LGHNA, CDR2 YNFKEQ. CDR3 length equals 15 residues. The CDR3 is CASNQDLASGETQYF. The CDR3 region has the DNA TGTGCCAGCAACCAAGATTTGGCTAGCGGAGAGACCCAGTACTTC.

In regard to this clonotype: A single base separates this from a much larger clone, so it may be a read error. The rearrangement joins TRBV19 to TRBJ2-5; D is possibly TRBD1 (6 bases). Trimming cost V 8 bases and J 3 bases, with 19 bases left between them. The CDR3 runs 15 residues. CDR1 is LNHDA and CDR2 is SQIVND in the germline V gene (reference sequence). In DNA, the CDR3 is TGTGCCAGTGGTACTCGGACAGCCGCGAAAGAGACCCAGTACTTC. This encodes CASGTRTAAKETQYF.

This clonotype was counted ten times or more. The V gene is TRBV4-1, the J gene TRBJ2-7; D tentatively fits TRBD1 or TRBD2 (5 bases each). This CDR3 is built from 14 residues. The V and J ends lost 0 bases and 6 bases respectively, with 12 bases between them. Germline CDR1 is MGHRA and CDR2 is YSYEKL. CDR3 in DNA: TGCGCCAGCAGCCAAGAGGGAAGGGGACCCGAGCAGTACTTC. Residues: CASSQEGRGPEQYF.

This clonotype showed up just once. DNA of the CDR3: TGCGCCAGCAGCCAAGACGCCGGGACAGGGGATATGGGCGAGCAGTACTTC. Translation gives CASSQDAGTGDMGEQYF. This chain links TRBV4-1 with TRBJ2-7, with TRBD1 identical over 10 bases. J was trimmed by 6 bases and V by 0 bases; bases with no gene match: 11. Per the germline V gene, CDR1 is MGHRA and CDR2 is YSYEKL. CDR3 length equals 17 residues.

This chain connects TRBV20-1 to TRBJ1-3, with D hard to call. The CDR3 runs to 15 residues. V shed 0 bases and J shed 0 bases, with 9 bases lying between them. Germline assignment: CDR1 DFQATT and CDR2 SNEGSKA (reference sequence). Written as DNA, the CDR3 is TGCAGTGCTAGAGAATCGGGCCGCTCTGGAAACACCATATATTTT. This codes for CSARESGRSGNTIYF.

The genes are TRBV10-2 and TRBJ1-2, with 7 bases identical to TRBD1. The CDR3 covers 13 residues. The V gene end was trimmed by 6 bases and the J gene end by 7 bases; junction bases not matched to a gene: 8. In germline, CDR1 is WSHSY, CDR2 SAAADI. CDR3 protein: CASSSRGQFGYTF. The CDR3 coding sequence is TGCGCCAGCAGCTCACGGGGACAGTTTGGCTACACCTTC.

This clonotype has a single count. The genes are TRBV19 and TRBJ1-2, with TRBD1 identical over 8 bases. Losses at the gene ends were 5 bases for V and 5 bases for J; bases not matched to a gene: 10. There are 15 residues in the CDR3. The germline gives CDR1 LNHDA, CDR2 SQIVND (reference sequence). The CDR3 here is CASSPPDRVWYGYTF. CDR3 DNA sequence: TGTGCCAGTAGTCCCCCGGACAGGGTGTGGTATGGCTACACCTTC.

The chain joins TRBV5-1 to TRBJ2-7, with TRBD2 matching 9 bases. The CDR3 consists of 15 residues. Germline V gene lookup returns CDR1 SGHRS and CDR2 YFSETQ. After removal of 4 bases from V and 3 bases from J, the junction contained 8 bases not matched to a gene. Written as DNA, the CDR3 is TGCGCCAGCAGCGCGGGGGGGACTTCATACTACGAGCAGTACTTC. Translated: CASSAGGTSYYEQYF.

Many counts were recorded for this clonotype. The V and J genes are TRBV4-1 and TRBJ1-5; no clear D gene. The CDR3 has 15 amino acids. Germline loops: CDR1 MGHRA, CDR2 YSYEKL. V lost 0 bases and J lost 6, with 12 bases in between. The CDR3 sequence: CASSQDWGVPQPQHF. The CDR3 bases are TGCGCCAGCAGCCAAGATTGGGGAGTTCCTCAGCCCCAGCATTTT.

The chain combines TRBV10-3 with TRBJ2-5; 13 bases are a match to TRBD2. This CDR3 spans 15 amino acids. Germline values: CDR1 ENHRY, CDR2 SYGVKD. V shed 4 bases and J 4 bases; nucleotides not matched to a gene: 3. In nucleotides, the CDR3 is TGTGCCATCAGTGGGACTAGCGGGGGTTCAGAGACCCAGTACTTC. It is translated as CAISGTSGGSETQYF.

J is TRBJ1-3 and V is TRBV20-1; 7 positions agree with TRBD1. Per germline, CDR1 DFQATT and CDR2 SNEGSKA (reference sequence). The CDR3 sequence is 14 residues long. V gave up 0 bases and J gave up 4 bases; unmatched junction bases: 3. CDR3 sequence (DNA): TGCAGTGCTAGAGAGGGGACAGAGGGAAACACCATATATTTT. As protein: CSAREGTEGNTIYF.

This clonotype was observed a handful of times. The chain recombines TRBV7-2 with TRBJ1-1; D is undetermined. V lost 3 bases to trimming and J lost 7 bases, with 12 bases between them. The CDR3 is 13 residues long. CDR1 is SGHTA and CDR2 is FQGNSA in the germline V gene. The CDR3 nucleotides read TGTGCCAGCAGCTTGTGGGGAGATAGTGAAGCTTTCTTT. Its translation is CASSLWGDSEAFF. Full variable domain (missing parts from reference TRBV7-2 and TRBJ1-1): GAGVSQSPSNKVTEKGKDVELRCDPISGHTALYWYRQSLGQGLEFLIYFQGNSAPDKSGLPSDRFSAERTGGSVSTLTIQRTQQEDSAVYLCASSLWGDSEAFFGQGTRLTVV.